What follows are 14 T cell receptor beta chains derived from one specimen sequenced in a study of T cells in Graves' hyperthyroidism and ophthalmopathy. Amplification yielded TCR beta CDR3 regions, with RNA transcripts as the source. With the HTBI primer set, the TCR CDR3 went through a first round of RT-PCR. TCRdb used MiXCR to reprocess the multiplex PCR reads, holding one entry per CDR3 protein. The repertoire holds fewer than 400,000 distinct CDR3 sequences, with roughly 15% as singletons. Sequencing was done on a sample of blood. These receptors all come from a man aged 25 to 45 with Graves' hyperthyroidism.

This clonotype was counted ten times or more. CDR3 amino acids: CASSLGGFGYTEAFF. CDR3 DNA sequence: TGTGCCAGCAGCCTTGGGGGGTTTGGTTATACTGAAGCTTTCTTT. The V and J genes are TRBV12-3 or TRBV12-4 and TRBJ1-1; a weak D match, TRBD1 (5 bases). CDR3 length: 15 residues. V lost 6 bases and J lost 5, with 19 bases in between.

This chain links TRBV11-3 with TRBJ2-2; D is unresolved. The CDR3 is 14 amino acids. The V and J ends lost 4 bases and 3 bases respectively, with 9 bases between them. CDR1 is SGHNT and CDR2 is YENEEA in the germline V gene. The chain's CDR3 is CASSSWGDTGELFF. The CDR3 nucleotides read TGTGCCAGCAGCTCGTGGGGTGACACCGGGGAGCTGTTTTTT. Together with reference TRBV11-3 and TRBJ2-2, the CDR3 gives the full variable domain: EAGVVQSPRYKIIEKKQPVAFWCNPISGHNTLYWYLQNLGQGPELLIRYENEEAVDDSQLPKDRFSAERLKGVDSTLKIQPAELGDSAVYLCASSSWGDTGELFFGEGSRLTVL.

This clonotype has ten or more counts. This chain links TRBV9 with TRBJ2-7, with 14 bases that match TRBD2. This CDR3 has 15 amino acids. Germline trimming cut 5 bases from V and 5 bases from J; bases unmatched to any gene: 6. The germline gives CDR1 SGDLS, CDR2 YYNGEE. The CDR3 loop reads CASSRTSGRINEQYF. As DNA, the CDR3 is TGTGCCAGCAGTCGGACTAGCGGGAGGATCAACGAGCAGTACTTC.

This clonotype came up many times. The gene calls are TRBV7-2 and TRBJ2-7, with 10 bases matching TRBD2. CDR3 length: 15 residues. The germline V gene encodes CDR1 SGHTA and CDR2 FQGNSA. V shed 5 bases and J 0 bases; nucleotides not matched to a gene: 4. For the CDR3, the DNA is TGTGCCAGCAGCCCTCGACTAGCGGGCTCCTACGAGCAGTACTTC. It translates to CASSPRLAGSYEQYF.

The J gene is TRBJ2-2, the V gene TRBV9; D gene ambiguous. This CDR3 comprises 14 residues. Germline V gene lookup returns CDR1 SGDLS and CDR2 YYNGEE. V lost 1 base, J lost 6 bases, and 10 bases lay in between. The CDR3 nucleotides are TGTGCCAGCAGCGTACGGACGGACCCCGGGGAGCTGTTTTTT. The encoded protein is CASSVRTDPGELFF. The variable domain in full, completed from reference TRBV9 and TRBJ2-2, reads DSGVTQTPKHLITATGQRVTLRCSPRSGDLSVYWYQQSLDQGLQFLIQYYNGEERAKGNILERFSAQQFPDLHSELNLSSLELGDSALYFCASSVRTDPGELFFGEGSRLTVL.

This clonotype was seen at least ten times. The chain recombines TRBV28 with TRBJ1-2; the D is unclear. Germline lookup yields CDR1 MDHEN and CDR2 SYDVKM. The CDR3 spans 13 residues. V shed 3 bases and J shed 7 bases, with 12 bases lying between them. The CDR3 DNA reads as TGTGCCAGCAGTTTGAAAGGAGCGAGTGGCTACACCTTC. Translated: CASSLKGASGYTF.

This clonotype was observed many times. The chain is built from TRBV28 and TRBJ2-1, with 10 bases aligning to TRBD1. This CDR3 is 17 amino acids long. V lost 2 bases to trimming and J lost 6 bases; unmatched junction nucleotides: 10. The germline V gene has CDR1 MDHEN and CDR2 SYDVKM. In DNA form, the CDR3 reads TGTGCCAGCAGTTTAAAGTGGGACAGGGGCTATGGCAATGAGCAGTTCTTC. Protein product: CASSLKWDRGYGNEQFF.

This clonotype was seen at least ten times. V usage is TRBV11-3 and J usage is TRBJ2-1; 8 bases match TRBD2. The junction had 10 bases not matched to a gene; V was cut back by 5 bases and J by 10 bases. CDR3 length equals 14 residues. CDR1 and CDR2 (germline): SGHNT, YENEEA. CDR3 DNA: TGTGCCAGCAGCCTAACTAGCGGCGGGGGGGAGCAGTTCTTC. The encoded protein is CASSLTSGGGEQFF.

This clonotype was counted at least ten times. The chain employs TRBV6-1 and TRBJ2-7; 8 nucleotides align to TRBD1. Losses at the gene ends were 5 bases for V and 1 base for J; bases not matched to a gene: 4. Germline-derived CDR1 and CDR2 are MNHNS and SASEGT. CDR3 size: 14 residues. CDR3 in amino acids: CASSPGQESYEQYF. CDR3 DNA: TGTGCCAGCAGTCCGGGACAGGAATCCTACGAGCAGTACTTC.

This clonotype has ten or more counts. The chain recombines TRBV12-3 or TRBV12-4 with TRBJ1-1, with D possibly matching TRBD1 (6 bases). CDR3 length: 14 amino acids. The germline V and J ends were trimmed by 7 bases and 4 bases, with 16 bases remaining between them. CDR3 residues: CASIEGGRITEAFF. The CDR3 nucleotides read TGTGCCAGCATAGAGGGGGGTAGGATCACTGAAGCTTTCTTT.

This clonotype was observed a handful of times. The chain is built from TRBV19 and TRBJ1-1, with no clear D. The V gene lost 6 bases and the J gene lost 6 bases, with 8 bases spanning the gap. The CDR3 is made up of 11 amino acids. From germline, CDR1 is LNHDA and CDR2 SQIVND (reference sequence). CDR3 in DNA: TGTGCCAGTAGGAACAAGGCTGAAGCTTTCTTT. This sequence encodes CASRNKAEAFF.

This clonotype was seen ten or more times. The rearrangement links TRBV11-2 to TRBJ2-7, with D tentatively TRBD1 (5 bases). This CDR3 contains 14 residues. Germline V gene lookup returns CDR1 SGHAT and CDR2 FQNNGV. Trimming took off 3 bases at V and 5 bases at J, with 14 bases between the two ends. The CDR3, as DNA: TGTGCCAGCAGCTTCGACAGACCCGGGCACGAGCAGTACTTC. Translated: CASSFDRPGHEQYF.

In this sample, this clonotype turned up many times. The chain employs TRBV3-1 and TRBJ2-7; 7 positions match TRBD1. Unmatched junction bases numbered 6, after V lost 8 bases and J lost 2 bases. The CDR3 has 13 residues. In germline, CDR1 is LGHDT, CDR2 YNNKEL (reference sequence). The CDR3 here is CASGDRSTYEQYF. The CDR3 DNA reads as TGTGCCAGCGGGGACAGAAGTACCTACGAGCAGTACTTC.

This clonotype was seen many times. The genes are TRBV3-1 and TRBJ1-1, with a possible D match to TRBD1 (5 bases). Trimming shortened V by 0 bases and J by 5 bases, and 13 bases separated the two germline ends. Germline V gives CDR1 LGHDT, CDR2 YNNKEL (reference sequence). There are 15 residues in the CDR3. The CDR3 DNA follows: TGTGCCAGCAGCCAAGAAGGGGTAGTGGGGACTGAAGCTTTCTTT. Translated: CASSQEGVVGTEAFF.